The rows below give T cell receptor beta chains drawn from one sample of a study of a mutant IDH1 vaccine in newly diagnosed glioma. Data came from immunoSEQ multiplex PCR; TCRdb stores just in-frame clones and leaves some out. There are 60,000 to 75,000 clones in the sample; under 90% occur only once, and around 3.5% lies in the top ten. These TCRs are of unknown antigen specificity. The material sequenced was PBMCs, taken from a glioma patient whose treatment included an IDH1 peptide vaccine. The receptors come from a man aged 25-45 years with glioma. Each CDR3 is given with its conserved first and last residue. The listing skips clone size in some rows; elsewhere it reads once, few, many or a size class.

CDR3aa	abundance	v_gene	j_gene	len
CAWKDNRLGEQYF	NA	TRBV30	TRBJ2-7	13
CASRTSGGVSYEQYF	NA	TRBV6-5	TRBJ2-7	15
CATRGRAGANSPLHF	NA	TRBV19	TRBJ1-6	15
CSASSGEQFF	NA	TRBV20-1	TRBJ2-1	10
CASSRTGLNTGELFF	NA	TRBV7-2	TRBJ2-2	15
CASSSGTGGEKLFF	NA	TRBV7-2	TRBJ1-4	14
CASSPPLRLAGSTGANVLTF	NA	TRBV13	TRBJ2-6	20
CASSPQRGALQETQYF	NA	TRBV5-4	TRBJ2-5	16
CASSPGQPQETQYF	once	TRBV4-2	TRBJ2-5	14
CASRVTGGGSYEQYF	NA	TRBV4-2	NA	15
CASSSSHRPFFGTF	NA	TRBV28	TRBJ1-2	14
CASSPVAGRETQYF	NA	TRBV5-4	TRBJ2-5	14
CASSVEVSPTDTQYF	NA	TRBV9	TRBJ2-3	15
CASSRLAGGGTGELFF	NA	TRBV4-2	TRBJ2-2	16
CASSIVFQEVGEQFF	few	TRBV19	TRBJ2-1	15
CASSEPGQETQYF	NA	TRBV25-1	TRBJ2-5	13
CASSIGLAANEQFF	NA	TRBV19	TRBJ2-1	14
CASSLSANTEAFF	NA	TRBV7-7	TRBJ1-1	13
CASRASISNNEQFF	once	TRBV5-1	TRBJ2-1	14
CASSEARKGSLYGYTF	once	TRBV2	TRBJ1-2	16
CASSPFSGSNEQFF	NA	TRBV7-2	TRBJ2-1	14
CASSLAGGGETQYF	NA	TRBV5-4	TRBJ2-5	14
CASSLGEGGYTF	NA	TRBV7-8	TRBJ1-2	12
CASRGGAYEQYF	NA	TRBV6-5	NA	12
CASSWPGGAGELFF	NA	TRBV6-6	TRBJ2-2	14
CASSFSSGRVYEQYF	NA	TRBV27	TRBJ2-7	15
CASSLDSSEAFF	NA	TRBV11-3	TRBJ1-1	12
CASSQHTGEAASSSYNEQFF	NA	TRBV23-1	TRBJ2-1	20
CASSYSSYNEQFF	NA	TRBV27	TRBJ2-1	13
CASSPRQVIDNSPLHF	NA	TRBV7-8	TRBJ1-6	16
CASSFSSGSSYNEQFF	NA	TRBV7-8	TRBJ2-1	16
CATSREGNQPQHF	NA	TRBV15	TRBJ1-5	13
CASSLIGSSYEQYF	NA	TRBV27	TRBJ2-7	14
CASSSQGRSTEAFF	NA	TRBV18	TRBJ1-1	14
CARRVYRPVGFF	NA	TRBV5-3	TRBJ2-1	12
CASSLYQGGRQLRTDTQYF	NA	TRBV7-9	TRBJ2-3	19
CASSLMGPGSTDTQYF	NA	TRBV7-3	TRBJ2-3	16
CASSFSTGGNSPLHF	NA	TRBV5-6	TRBJ1-6	15
CATSRPPREGQPQHF	NA	TRBV15	TRBJ1-5	15
CASSFRPGPNQPQHF	few	TRBV7-2	TRBJ1-5	15
CASSPEVGGTEAFF	NA	TRBV4-1	TRBJ1-1	14
CASSGSMHTELFF	NA	TRBV9	TRBJ2-2	13
CASSQSTETYGNTIYF	NA	TRBV4-2	TRBJ1-3	16
CASSSLLLAGGHGTQYF	NA	TRBV5-1	TRBJ2-5	17
CRCRGTGYTF	NA	TRBV19	TRBJ1-2	10
CASSSSGTSSDEQYF	NA	TRBV28	TRBJ2-7	15
CASMGGFGTEAFF	NA	TRBV4-2	TRBJ1-1	13
CASSRTAVTSGGDTQYF	NA	TRBV7-9	TRBJ2-3	17
CASSVAGGGGEKLFF	NA	TRBV9	TRBJ1-4	15
CASRGRREWLGYGYTF	NA	TRBV5-8	TRBJ1-2	16
CASSSWTRAADTQYF	once	TRBV9	TRBJ2-3	15
CASSQRTGPYEQYF	NA	TRBV9	TRBJ2-7	14
CASSLIGQAEVTQYF	NA	TRBV27	TRBJ2-5	15
CASSGQANTEAFF	NA	TRBV18	TRBJ1-1	13
CASRIGTTGANVLTF	NA	TRBV28	TRBJ2-6	15
CASSLDTGRGETQYF	NA	TRBV5-4	TRBJ2-5	15
CAISPGQGDEAFF	NA	TRBV10-3	TRBJ1-1	13
CASSRARDRQETQYF	NA	TRBV2	TRBJ2-5	15